The 31 T cell receptor beta chains listed next were all sequenced from one sample in a study of blood T cells in healthy people across ages. PCR was performed a second time for 7 to 11 cycles using a sample-barcoded 5' primer and a J-beta primer mix. TCRdb passed the 5' RACE reads through MiXCR, listing each CDR3 protein once. The table includes about 1,800,000 distinct CDR3 sequences, roughly 30% detected once. The specimen sequenced was blood. Receptors originate from a woman younger than 45 in good health.

With respect to this clonotype: A much larger clonotype is one base distant, so this may be a read error. The CDR3 protein is CSADGRESEETQYF. The CDR3 nucleotides read TGCAGCGCTGATGGACGGGAGAGCGAAGAGACCCAGTACTTC. This chain uses TRBV29-1 with TRBJ2-5, with a weak D call TRBD2 (6 bases). Germline V gene sequence: CDR1 SQVTM, CDR2 ANQGSEA. With 7 bases removed from V and 3 bases from J, the gap between germline ends came to 18 bases. The CDR3 covers 14 residues.

The sample holds a few counts of this clonotype. This chain links TRBV12-3 or TRBV12-4 with TRBJ2-3; weak D call: TRBD2 (5 bases). Trimming cost V 6 bases and J 6 bases, with 19 bases left between them. CDR3 length: 15 amino acids. The CDR3 region is CASSLTGIQADTQYF. The DNA of the CDR3 is TGTGCCAGCAGCCTGACGGGGATTCAGGCGGATACGCAGTATTTT.

This clonotype was found a few times. The chain couples TRBV2 to TRBJ2-5; 9 nucleotides agree with TRBD1. The CDR3 spans 14 residues. CDR1 SNHLY and CDR2 FYNNEI come from the germline V gene. Trimming took 6 bases from V and 3 from J; bases not matched to a gene: 5. Here the CDR3 reads CASRRGQGKETQYF. Written as DNA, the CDR3 is TGTGCCAGCAGACGGGGACAGGGAAAAGAGACCCAGTACTTC.

V and J are TRBV27 and TRBJ1-1, with 9 bases that match TRBD1. The germline V gene encodes CDR1 MNHEY and CDR2 SMNVEV (reference sequence). Germline trimming cut 4 bases from V and 4 bases from J; bases unmatched to any gene: 10. The CDR3 is made up of 16 amino acids. CDR3 sequence: CASSSPDRGVSTEAFF. The CDR3 nucleotides read TGTGCCAGCAGTTCCCCGGACAGGGGAGTTTCCACTGAAGCTTTCTTT.

This clonotype was seen repeatedly, ten times or more. The V and J genes are TRBV5-1 and TRBJ2-7; 9 nucleotides align to TRBD2. This CDR3 region has 15 residues. Losses at the gene ends were 2 bases for V and 6 bases for J; bases not matched to a gene: 9. The germline V gene encodes CDR1 SGHRS and CDR2 YFSETQ. In DNA, the CDR3 is TGCGCCAGCAGCTTAGGTGGCGGGAGGGAGTTCGAGCAGTACTTC. Its protein product is CASSLGGGREFEQYF.

This sequence joins TRBV12-3 or TRBV12-4 and TRBJ2-7; D may be TRBD1 or TRBD2 (5 bases each). V gave up 5 bases and J gave up 3 bases, with 32 bases separating them. The length of the CDR3 is 20 residues. CDR3 nucleotide sequence: TGTGCCAGCAGTGGTCGGGACCGGGATCGGCGAAACCTTGGGGGCTACGAGCAGTACTTC. This codes for CASSGRDRDRRNLGGYEQYF.

The V and J genes are TRBV5-5 and TRBJ2-5, with 8 bases matching TRBD2. The CDR3 consists of 15 residues. Germline values: CDR1 SGHKS, CDR2 YYEKEE (reference sequence). V was pared by 2 bases and J by 3 bases, with 6 bases of the junction left unmatched. Here the CDR3 reads CASSFILSGEETQYF. CDR3 DNA: TGTGCCAGCAGCTTTATCCTTAGCGGGGAAGAGACCCAGTACTTC.

To note about this clonotype: A much larger clone lies one base from this, so it may be a read error. The chain links TRBV7-2 to TRBJ1-4; 7 nucleotides line up with TRBD1. CDR3 size: 14 residues. Germline CDR1 and CDR2: SGHTA and FQGNSA. After removal of 4 bases from V and 7 bases from J, the junction contained 6 bases not matched to a gene. The CDR3 sequence: CTSSSRQGAEKLFF. DNA of the CDR3: TGTACCAGCAGCTCAAGACAGGGAGCTGAAAAACTGTTTTTT.

The table lists this clonotype with many counts. Relative to the germline gene, one junction end is altered; a read error may explain this. V usage is TRBV9 and J usage is TRBJ2-3; no reliable D call. CDR1 is SGDLS, CDR2 YYNGEE, per germline. The length of the CDR3 is 12 residues. CDR3 bases: TGCGCCAGCAGTGGGTCCACAGATACGCAGTATTTT. Its protein product is CASSGSTDTQYF.

This clonotype was seen a handful of times. The chain links TRBV5-1 to TRBJ2-7; no reliable D call. Trimming shortened V by 3 bases and J by 7 bases, and 11 bases separated the two germline ends. Germline values: CDR1 SGHRS, CDR2 YFSETQ. The CDR3 covers 12 residues. CDR3 region: CASSSNRAEQYF. For the CDR3, the DNA is TGCGCCAGCAGCTCCAATCGGGCAGAGCAGTACTTC.

This clonotype was counted between two and nine times. The chain is built from TRBV10-3 and TRBJ1-2; no clear D gene. Germline lookup yields CDR1 ENHRY and CDR2 SYGVKD. The V and J ends lost 2 bases and 6 bases respectively, with 16 bases between them. This CDR3 spans 15 amino acids. CDR3 residues: CAISEMAGGGDGYTF. The CDR3 DNA follows: TGTGCCATCAGTGAGATGGCGGGAGGCGGGGATGGCTACACCTTC.

This clonotype was found a few times. The chain combines TRBV15 with TRBJ2-2, with a possible D match to TRBD1 (5 bases). The CDR3 runs 14 residues. Per the germline V gene, CDR1 is LNHNV and CDR2 is YYDKDF (reference sequence). Trimming took 1 base from V and 6 from J, leaving 9 bases between them. CDR3 DNA sequence: TGTGCCACCAGCAGAGTTAAAGGGGCCGGGGAGCTGTTTTTT. This gives the protein CATSRVKGAGELFF.

This clonotype was recorded only once. Written as DNA, the CDR3 is TGCAGCGTTGGGGGGCTGGACTGGTATGGCTACACCTTC. Protein product: CSVGGLDWYGYTF. The chain employs TRBV29-1 and TRBJ1-2; D is possibly TRBD1 (6 bases). The germline V and J ends were trimmed by 4 bases and 5 bases, with 14 bases remaining between them. The CDR3 covers 13 residues. Per the germline V gene, CDR1 is SQVTM and CDR2 is ANQGSEA.

In its sample, this clonotype was seen many times. The chain joins TRBV12-3 or TRBV12-4 to TRBJ2-3, with 10 bases matching TRBD1. The CDR3 has 16 residues. J gave up 3 bases and V 9 bases, and 12 bases lay outside the gene matches. CDR3 protein: CASSISGQGYTDTQYF. CDR3 in DNA: TGTGCCAGTTCGATATCGGGACAGGGGTATACAGATACGCAGTATTTT.

This sequence joins TRBV28 and TRBJ1-3, with no clear D. V shed 7 bases and J shed 0 bases, with 13 bases lying between them. Germline V gene sequence: CDR1 MDHEN, CDR2 SYDVKM. There are 15 residues in the CDR3. CDR3 residues: CASITGRISGNTIYF. The CDR3 region has the DNA TGTGCCAGCATTACTGGAAGGATCTCTGGAAACACCATATATTTT.

This clonotype was counted only a few times. This chain connects TRBV5-1 to TRBJ2-1; tentatively, D is TRBD1 (5 bases). The germline CDR1 and CDR2 sequences are SGHRS and YFSETQ. This CDR3 has 15 residues. Trimming stripped 4 bases from V and 1 base from J, with 12 bases between. The CDR3 bases are TGCGCCAGCAGCGCGCAGACAGATTCCTACAATGAGCAGTTCTTC. Amino acids: CASSAQTDSYNEQFF.

J is TRBJ2-7 and V is TRBV12-5; D ambiguous. CDR3 size: 13 residues. Between the trimmed V and J ends, which lost 5 bases and 5 bases, there was a span of 13 bases. CDR1 is LGHNT, CDR2 FRNRAP, per germline. This chain's CDR3 is CASGDTRSNEQYF. As DNA, the CDR3 is TGTGCTAGTGGTGATACCCGGTCTAACGAGCAGTACTTC.

The chain employs TRBV7-8 and TRBJ2-1, with 11 bases that match TRBD1. This CDR3 is built from 20 residues. CDR1 is SGHVS, CDR2 FQNEAQ, per germline. The ends lost 5 bases at V and 0 bases at J; junction bases unmatched: 15. The CDR3 loop reads CASSPTEYGTGGSSYNEQFF. The DNA of the CDR3 is TGTGCCAGCAGCCCCACTGAATATGGGACAGGGGGAAGCTCCTACAATGAGCAGTTCTTC.

This chain connects TRBV12-3 or TRBV12-4 to TRBJ2-1; D may be TRBD2 (6 bases). This CDR3 comprises 16 residues. The germline V and J ends were trimmed by 7 bases and 5 bases, with 21 bases remaining between them. CDR3 sequence: CASTLFGGNLHNEQFF. The CDR3 coding sequence is TGTGCCAGCACACTATTCGGCGGGAACCTTCACAATGAGCAGTTCTTC.

The chain carries TRBV24-1 and TRBJ1-5; D remains unclear. V was clipped by 1 base and J by 0 bases, with 3 bases between them. The CDR3 spans 14 residues. The germline V gene encodes CDR1 KGHDR and CDR2 SFDVKD. Written as DNA, the CDR3 is TGTGCCACCAGTGATTTTGATAGCAATCAGCCCCAGCATTTT. Residues: CATSDFDSNQPQHF.

Details on this clonotype: Because the CDR3 is missing its conserved closing phenylalanine or tryptophan, this is likely a read error. The chain has TRBV29-1 and TRBJ2-1, with D uncertain. The CDR3 length is 14 residues. Trimming shortened V by 6 bases and J by 0 bases, and 12 bases separated the two germline ends. Germline V gene data show CDR1 as SQVTM and CDR2 as ANQGSEA. The CDR3 sequence: CSVDVRSSYNEQFV. In DNA form, the CDR3 reads TGCAGCGTCGATGTTAGGAGCTCCTACAATGAGCAGTTCGTC.

This clonotype was counted at least ten times. The genes are TRBV7-2 and TRBJ2-5, with 7 nucleotides matching TRBD1. V was clipped by 2 bases and J by 1 base; unmatched bases: 7. This CDR3 region has 16 residues. Germline CDR1 SGHTA, CDR2 FQGNSA. CDR3 sequence reads: CASSLSGGGLQETQYF. The CDR3 coding sequence is TGTGCCAGCAGCTTATCAGGGGGTGGCCTCCAAGAGACCCAGTACTTC.

This clonotype was detected a few times. CDR3 DNA sequence: TGTGCCAGCAGACCTTCTAGCGCTGGACTATACGAGCAGTACTTC. Amino acids: CASRPSSAGLYEQYF. The gene calls are TRBV2 and TRBJ2-5, with D possibly being TRBD2 (6 bases). The J call is uncertain, as TRBJ2-7 better fits the DNA end. The length of the CDR3 is 15 residues. Germline V CDR1 and CDR2: SNHLY, FYNNEI.

This chain uses TRBV20-1 with TRBJ1-4, with TRBD1 as a possible D gene (6 bases). Germline V gene data show CDR1 as DFQATT and CDR2 as SNEGSKA (reference sequence). This CDR3 region has 13 residues. With 5 bases removed from V and 8 bases from J, the gap between germline ends came to 15 bases. The CDR3 bases are TGCAGTGCTCGCGGGGGCGTATGGGAAAAACTGTTTTTT. Translation gives CSARGGVWEKLFF.

Comments on this clonotype: A much larger clone lies a single base off, so this may be a read error. The chain couples TRBV7-6 to TRBJ2-6; D unclear. The CDR3 has 16 residues. The ends were cut back, 5 bases at V and 0 bases at J, with 11 bases in the middle. The germline V gene encodes CDR1 SGHVS and CDR2 FNYEAQ. Here the CDR3 reads CASSPAVDSGANVLTF. For the CDR3, the DNA is TGTGCCAGCAGCCCTGCGGTCGACTCTGGGGCCAACGTCCTGACTTTC.

This clonotype was detected only a few times. The rearrangement links TRBV9 to TRBJ2-3, with a possible D match to TRBD2 (6 bases). The CDR3 loop spans 13 amino acids. V was clipped by 0 bases and J by 13 bases, with 15 bases between them. The germline gives CDR1 SGDLS, CDR2 YYNGEE. The CDR3 DNA is TGTGCCAGCAGCGTAGTCTGGGACTCCGCCGAGTATTTT. As protein: CASSVVWDSAEYF.

The rearrangement links TRBV14 to TRBJ2-7; D ambiguous. The CDR3 is 13 residues long. Germline V gives CDR1 SGHDN, CDR2 FVKESK. Trimming removed 4 bases at V and 6 bases at J, with 13 bases between. The CDR3 loop is CASSPNQASEQYF. Written as DNA, the CDR3 is TGTGCCAGCAGCCCGAACCAAGCGTCCGAGCAGTACTTC.

The genes are TRBV4-1 and TRBJ1-4, with 7 bases matching TRBD1. Germline V gene data show CDR1 as MGHRA and CDR2 as YSYEKL. J lost 16 bases, V lost 3 bases, and 11 bases had no gene match. CDR3 size: 13 residues. CDR3: CASSQSGQAGPFF. The DNA of the CDR3 is TGCGCCAGCAGCCAGAGTGGACAGGCGGGACCGTTTTTT.

The table lists this clonotype with many counts. The chain recombines TRBV10-3 with TRBJ1-5; no clear D. Trimming removed 6 bases from V and 6 bases from J, with 9 bases in between. The CDR3 is 12 residues long. In germline, CDR1 is ENHRY, CDR2 SYGVKD. The DNA for the CDR3 is TGTGCCATCAGGGCGGAGGGTCAGCCCCAGCATTTT. Translating gives CAIRAEGQPQHF.

Comment on this clonotype: Germline is not matched at one junction end, which may reflect a read error. V usage is TRBV7-3 and J usage is TRBJ1-4; no firm D call. Germline-derived CDR1 and CDR2 are SGHTA and FQGTGA. The length of the CDR3 is 15 residues. The CDR3 DNA is TGCGCCAGCAGCCGGTCTGGCAGCGCGAATGAAAAACTGTTTTTT. It encodes CASSRSGSANEKLFF.

This clonotype was observed a few times. This chain links TRBV7-9 with TRBJ1-2, with no clear D. Trimming pared 6 bases from V and 8 bases from J, leaving 19 bases between. CDR3 length: 14 residues. Germline V CDR1 and CDR2: SEHNR, FQNEAQ (reference sequence). CDR3 region: CASSIHADGVGYTF. The CDR3 DNA reads TGTGCCAGCAGTATTCATGCTGACGGCGTGGGCTACACCTTC. The full variable domain, with the rest looked up from reference TRBV7-9 and TRBJ1-2, is DTGVSQNPRHKITKRGQNVTFRCDPISEHNRLYWYRQTLGQGPEFLTYFQNEAQLEKSRLLSDRFSAERPKGSFSTLEIQRTEQGDSAMYLCASSIHADGVGYTFGSGTRLTVV.